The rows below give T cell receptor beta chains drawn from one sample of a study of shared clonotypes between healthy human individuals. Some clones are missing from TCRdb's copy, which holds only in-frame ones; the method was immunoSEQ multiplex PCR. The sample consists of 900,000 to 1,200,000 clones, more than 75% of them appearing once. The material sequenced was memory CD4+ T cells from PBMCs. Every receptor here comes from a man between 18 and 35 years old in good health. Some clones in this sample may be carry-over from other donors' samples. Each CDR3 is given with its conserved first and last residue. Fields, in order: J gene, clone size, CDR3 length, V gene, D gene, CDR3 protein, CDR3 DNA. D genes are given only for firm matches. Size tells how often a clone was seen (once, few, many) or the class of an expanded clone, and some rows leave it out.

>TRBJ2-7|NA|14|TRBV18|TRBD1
CASSPLTGVDEQYF
TGTGCCAGCTCACCTCTTACAGGGGTGGACGAGCAGTACTTC
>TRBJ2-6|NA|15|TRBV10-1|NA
CASGGALFGANVLTF
TGCGCCAGCGGGGGTGCGCTGTTTGGGGCCAACGTCCTGACTTTC
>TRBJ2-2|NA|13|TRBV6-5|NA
CASSYLDTGELFF
TGTGCCAGCAGTTATTTGGACACCGGGGAGCTGTTTTTT
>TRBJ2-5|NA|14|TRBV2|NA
CASGEWAAQETQYF
TGTGCCAGCGGGGAGTGGGCAGCCCAAGAGACCCAGTACTTC
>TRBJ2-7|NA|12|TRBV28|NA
CASSSVRYEQYF
TGTGCCAGCAGCTCGGTCCGATACGAGCAGTACTTC
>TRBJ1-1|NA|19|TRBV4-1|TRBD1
CASSPEKRGGARGSTEAFF
TGCGCCAGCAGCCCAGAAAAGCGAGGGGGCGCGAGGGGGAGCACTGAAGCTTTCTTT
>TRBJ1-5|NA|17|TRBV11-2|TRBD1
CASSLGGSQGAGQPQHF
TGTGCCAGCAGCTTAGGAGGTAGTCAGGGGGCTGGGCAGCCCCAGCATTTT
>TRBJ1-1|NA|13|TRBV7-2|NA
CASSPGWNTEAFF
TGTGCCAGCAGCCCCGGGTGGAACACTGAAGCTTTCTTT
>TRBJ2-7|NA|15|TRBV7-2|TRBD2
CASSRGGTTTYEQYF
TGTGCCAGCAGCCGGGGGGGGACTACCACCTACGAGCAGTACTTC
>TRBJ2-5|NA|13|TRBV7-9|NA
CASSLQEGGTQYF
TGTGCCAGCAGCTTACAGGAGGGCGGGACCCAGTACTTC
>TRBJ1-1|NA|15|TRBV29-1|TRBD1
CSVRDRGWGNTEAFF
TGCAGCGTCCGGGACAGGGGATGGGGAAACACTGAAGCTTTCTTT
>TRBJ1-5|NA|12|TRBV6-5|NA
CATGGTNQPQHF
TGTGCCACCGGAGGGACAAATCAGCCCCAGCATTTT
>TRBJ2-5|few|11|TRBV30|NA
CAWSVLETQYF
TGTGCCTGGAGTGTACTTGAGACCCAGTACTTC
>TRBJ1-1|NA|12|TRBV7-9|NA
CASSRGDTEAFF
TGTGCCAGCAGCCGGGGTGACACTGAAGCTTTCTTT
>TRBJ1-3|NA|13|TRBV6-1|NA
CASGSRAEDTIYF
TGTGCCAGCGGGAGTCGGGCCGAAGACACCATATATTTT
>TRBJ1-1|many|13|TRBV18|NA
CASSPQGNTEAFF
TGTGCCAGCTCACCACAGGGGAACACTGAAGCTTTCTTT
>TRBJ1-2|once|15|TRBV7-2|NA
CASSAYGDHSYGYTF
TGTGCCAGCAGCGCGTACGGGGACCACAGCTATGGCTACACCTTC
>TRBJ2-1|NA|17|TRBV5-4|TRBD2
CASSQLRAGGAYNEQFF
TGTGCCAGCAGCCAGCTGAGGGCGGGAGGAGCCTACAATGAGCAGTTCTTC
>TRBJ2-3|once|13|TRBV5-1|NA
CASSSGRPDTQYF
TGCGCCAGCAGCTCGGGACGCCCGGATACGCAGTATTTT
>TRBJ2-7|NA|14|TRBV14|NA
CASSPLAYGGEQYF
TGTGCCAGCAGCCCCTTGGCCTATGGGGGCGAGCAGTACTTC
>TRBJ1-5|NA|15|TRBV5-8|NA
CASSKGTFGNQPQHF
TGTGCCAGCAGCAAGGGGACATTTGGAAATCAGCCCCAGCATTTT
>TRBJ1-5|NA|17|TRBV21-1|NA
CASSKAGRDRVNQPQHF
TGTGCCAGCAGCAAAGCGGGCCGGGACAGGGTAAATCAGCCCCAGCATTTT
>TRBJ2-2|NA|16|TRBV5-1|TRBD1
CASSLSPLQGTGELFF
TGCGCCAGCAGCTTGTCACCTCTACAGGGGACCGGGGAGCTGTTTTTT
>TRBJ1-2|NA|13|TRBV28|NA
CASSRPPGYGYTF
TGTGCCAGCAGCCGACCCCCGGGCTATGGCTACACCTTC
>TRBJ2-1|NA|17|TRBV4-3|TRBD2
CASSQVGLAGAYNEQFF
TGCGCCAGCAGCCAAGTGGGACTAGCGGGAGCTTACAATGAGCAGTTCTTC
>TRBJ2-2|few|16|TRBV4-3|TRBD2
CASSPGGGDGTGELFF
TGCGCCAGCAGCCCCGGCGGGGGGGATGGGACCGGGGAGCTGTTTTTT
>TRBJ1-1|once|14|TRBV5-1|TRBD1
CASSGGQGNTEAFF
TGCGCCAGCAGCGGGGGACAGGGGAACACTGAAGCTTTCTTT
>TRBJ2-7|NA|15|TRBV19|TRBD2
CASSRRFSGTYEQYF
TGTGCCAGTAGTAGGAGATTTAGCGGGACCTACGAGCAGTACTTC
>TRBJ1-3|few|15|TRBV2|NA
CASSDATISGNTIYF
TGTGCCAGCAGTGATGCCACCATCTCTGGAAACACCATATATTTT
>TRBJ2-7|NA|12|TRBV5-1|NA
CASSREPYEQYF
TGCGCCAGCTCCAGAGAGCCCTACGAGCAGTACTTC
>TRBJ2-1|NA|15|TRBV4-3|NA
CASSQDQVGRGEQFF
TGCGCCAGCAGCCAAGATCAGGTAGGCCGGGGTGAGCAGTTCTTC
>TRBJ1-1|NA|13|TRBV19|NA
CASTESMNTEAFF
TGTGCCAGTACGGAATCCATGAACACTGAAGCTTTCTTT
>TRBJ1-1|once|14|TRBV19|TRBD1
CASSTNRGRGEAFF
TGTGCCAGTAGTACAAACAGGGGGCGCGGTGAAGCTTTCTTT
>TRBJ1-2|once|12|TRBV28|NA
CASSSKGYGYTF
TGTGCCAGCAGTTCTAAAGGCTATGGCTACACCTTC
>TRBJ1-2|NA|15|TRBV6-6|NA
CASSYRVRGPYGYTF
TGTGCCAGCAGTTACCGGGTACGGGGGCCCTATGGCTACACCTTC
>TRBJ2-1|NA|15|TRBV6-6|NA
CASSYGRSSYNEQFF
TGTGCCAGCAGTTACGGGCGGAGCTCCTACAATGAGCAGTTCTTC
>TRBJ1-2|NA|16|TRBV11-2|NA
CASSLVLMGVNYGHTF
TGTGCCAGCAGCTTAGTCCTCATGGGGGTTAACTATGGCCACACCTTC
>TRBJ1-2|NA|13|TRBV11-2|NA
CASSRGGVQSYTF
TGTGCCAGCAGCCGCGGGGGCGTTCAAAGCTACACCTTC
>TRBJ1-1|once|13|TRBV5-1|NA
CASSGSPGPEAFF
TGCGCCAGCAGCGGGAGCCCAGGCCCTGAAGCTTTCTTT
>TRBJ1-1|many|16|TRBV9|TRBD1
CASSPIYGTGTLEAFF
TGTGCCAGCAGCCCCATTTACGGGACAGGGACCCTTGAAGCTTTCTTT
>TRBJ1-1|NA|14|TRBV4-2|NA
CASSHASGLGEAFF
TGTGCCAGCAGCCATGCTTCAGGCCTTGGTGAAGCTTTCTTT
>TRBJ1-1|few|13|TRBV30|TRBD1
CAWTRDSRFEAFF
TGTGCCTGGACCCGGGACAGTAGATTTGAAGCTTTCTTT
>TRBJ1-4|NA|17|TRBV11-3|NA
CASSPRRDGATNEKLFF
TGTGCCAGCAGCCCGCGCCGTGACGGGGCAACTAATGAAAAACTGTTTTTT
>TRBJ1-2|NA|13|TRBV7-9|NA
CASSGYRAGGYTF
TGTGCCAGCAGCGGTTACAGGGCGGGTGGCTACACCTTC
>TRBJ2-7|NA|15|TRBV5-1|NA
CASSSGGTDSYEQYF
TGCGCCAGCAGCTCTGGAGGGACCGACTCCTACGAGCAGTACTTC
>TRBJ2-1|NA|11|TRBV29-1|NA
CSSTAYNEQFF
TGCAGCTCGACAGCCTACAATGAGCAGTTCTTC
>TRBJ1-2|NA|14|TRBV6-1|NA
CASSESRGNYGYTF
TGTGCCAGCAGTGAAAGTCGGGGGAACTATGGCTACACCTTC
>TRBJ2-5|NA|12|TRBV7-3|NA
CASSRASETQYF
TGTGCCAGCAGTCGGGCTTCAGAGACCCAGTACTTC
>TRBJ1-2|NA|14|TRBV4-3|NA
CASSRDTSNYGYTF
TGCGCCAGCAGCCGGGACACGTCTAACTATGGCTACACCTTC
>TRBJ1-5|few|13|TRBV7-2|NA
CASSLENTQPQHF
TGTGCCAGCAGCTTAGAGAACACGCAGCCCCAGCATTTT
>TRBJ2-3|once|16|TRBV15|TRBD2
CATSSETSGRTDTQYF
TGTGCCACCAGCAGTGAGACTAGCGGGAGAACAGATACGCAGTATTTT
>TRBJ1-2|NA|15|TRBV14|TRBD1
CASSQDLGGFFGYTF
TGTGCCAGCAGCCAAGATCTAGGGGGCTTTTTTGGCTACACCTTC
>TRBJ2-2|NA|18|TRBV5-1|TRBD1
CASSTITTGTGGPGELFF
TGCGCCAGCAGCACCATTACCACCGGGACAGGGGGCCCCGGGGAGCTGTTTTTT